This is a list of T cell receptor beta chains from one sample in a study of immune cell composition in non-small cell lung cancer. The protocol was immunoSEQ multiplex PCR, while the TCRdb copy is restricted to in-frame clones and leaves out a portion. Among some 3,200 clones listed, 70% to 85% were seen once. Sample: lung tumor tissue. These receptors came from a human donor with non-small cell lung cancer. Both conserved end residues are part of each CDR3. The listing skips clone size in some rows; elsewhere it reads once, few, many or a size class.

V gene | clone size | CDR3 protein
TRBV4-2 | - | CASSQDVRTSGSNEQFF
TRBV19 | - | CASSASTRTGKEASPLHF
TRBV19 | - | CASSIKGRDRQYF
TRBV6-6 | - | CASILTEAGGPEAFF
TRBV2 | - | CASTMGQGGSYNEQFF
TRBV6-5 | few | CASSVRVNTEAFF
TRBV12-5 | once | CASGFWDTFNTEAFF
TRBV27 | - | CASSLTSVGPHAQYF
TRBV11-1 | few | CASSLRTGSNSQYF
TRBV4-3 | - | CASSRAQGESSYNEQFF
TRBV5-1 | - | CASKGLSGRTYNEQFF
TRBV5-1 | once | CASSLGRQGFSVGAREQYF
TRBV6-5 | - | CASSSPGQGAQPQHF
TRBV19 | - | CASSGLSGLSYNEQFF
TRBV5-1 | few | CASSRDRPNTGELFF
TRBV4-3 | - | CASSQATGVGGNTIYF
TRBV4-2 | large | CASSHLKRGTEAFF
TRBV5-4 | large | CASSFDRESISWTEAFF
TRBV7-9 | once | CASSFRDRGQGTQYF
TRBV11-2 | - | CASSPRTVTGELFF
TRBV5-5 | - | CASSQDRGNYGANVLTF
TRBV5-1 | large | CASSWAQGSYEQYF
TRBV7-2 | - | CASSLRGGGNQPQHF
TRBV9 | - | CASSEQDNYGYTF
TRBV7-3 | - | CASSFPLSGANVLTF
TRBV9 | - | CASSPGGLAGAEQYF
TRBV27 | once | CASSFRRYEKLFF
TRBV7-2 | - | CASSHGQGEYNEQFF
TRBV28 | - | CASSPGTGFATNEKLFF
TRBV27 | - | CASSPGQTYNEQFF
TRBV27 | - | CASSLQGLSYEQYF
TRBV28 | few | CASSPPGTARGEKLFF